The following is a TCR beta chain sequence with its context. V was trimmed by 2 bases and J by 6 bases, leaving 15 bases between them. Germline V CDR1 and CDR2: MNHEY, SVGAGI. The CDR3 runs to 15 residues. Expressed TCRB transcripts were sequenced because the isolated RNA had all been reverse transcribed beforehand. This table comes from immunoSEQ multiplex PCR, and its TCRdb copy is limited to in-frame clones, with some not included. The sample lists under 950,000 clones; roughly a sixth were seen once. The sample originates from a study of beta chain features in type 1 diabetes. The chain uses TRBV6-5 and TRBJ2-3; maybe TRBD2 (6 bases). The clonotype was recovered from a woman under 30 in good health. Specimen: naive CD4+ T cells from blood. CDR3 nucleotide sequence: TGTGCCAGCAGTTACACCTGGGAGGAGGGGGATACGCAGTATTTT. Its protein is CASSYTWEEGDTQYF.